These 10 T cell receptor beta chains were sequenced from one sample in a study of blood T cell repertoires in COVID-19. Using immunoSEQ multiplex PCR, the repertoire was profiled, and TCRdb retains in-frame clones only, with some absent. This sample yields hundreds of thousands of clones, of which about nine tenths are seen a single time; 1.4% belongs to the top ten. Sequences were obtained from peripheral blood. Every receptor here comes from a woman younger than 45 with active or convalescent COVID-19.

The chain is built from TRBV29-1 and TRBJ2-3, with a tentative D call TRBD2 (6 bases). There are 14 residues in the CDR3. Germline V gene data show CDR1 as SQVTM and CDR2 as ANQGSEA. V was cut by 7 bases and J by 6 bases, with 20 bases left in between. The CDR3 bases are TGCAGCGCCCTACCGGGACTCTCTGGGGATACGCAGTATTTT. It is translated as CSALPGLSGDTQYF.

This clone was counted between two and nine times. The chain links TRBV29-1 to TRBJ1-2, with D possibly being TRBD1 (6 bases). V lost 4 bases to trimming and J lost 9 bases, with 18 bases between them. Germline values: CDR1 SQVTM, CDR2 ANQGSEA. The CDR3 is 13 amino acids. The CDR3 region has the DNA TGCAGCGTTGTTCCCACAGGGCAATTCAGCTACACCTTC. Its protein is CSVVPTGQFSYTF.

The rearrangement links TRBV2 to TRBJ1-1; D is ambiguous. Between the trimmed V and J ends, which lost 3 bases and 0 bases, there was a span of 8 bases. The CDR3 length is 14 residues. Germline V gene lookup returns CDR1 SNHLY and CDR2 FYNNEI. CDR3 DNA: TGTGCCAGCAGTGATAGCGTACTGAACACTGAAGCTTTCTTT. Protein product: CASSDSVLNTEAFF.

This clone was picked up one time. The genes are TRBV24-1 and TRBJ2-5; a weak D match, TRBD1 (5 bases). Trimming removed 0 bases at V and 5 bases at J, with 15 bases between. The CDR3 runs to 16 residues. Germline V gene sequence: CDR1 KGHDR, CDR2 SFDVKD. CDR3 nucleotides: TGTGCCACCAGTGATTTGCTCGAGTACAGGAAGGAGACCCAGTACTTC. Its translation: CATSDLLEYRKETQYF.

This chain uses TRBV5-5 with TRBJ1-2; TRBD1 matches at 9 bases. Losses at the gene ends were 5 bases for V and 4 bases for J; bases not matched to a gene: 6. Germline-derived CDR1 and CDR2 are SGHKS and YYEKEE (reference sequence). This CDR3 contains 14 residues. The CDR3 reads CASRITGGTYGYTF. CDR3 DNA sequence: TGTGCCAGCAGAATTACAGGGGGCACCTATGGCTACACCTTC.

The chain combines TRBV27 with TRBJ2-1, with 11 bases aligning to TRBD1. V trimming: 8 bases; J trimming: 7 bases; junction bases outside the gene matches: 10. The CDR3 spans 15 residues. Germline loops: CDR1 MNHEY, CDR2 SMNVEV (reference sequence). CDR3 in DNA: TGTGCCAGCCGGGACAGGGGGGGTAAGTTAAATGAGCAGTTCTTC. Its translation is CASRDRGGKLNEQFF.

The rearrangement links TRBV7-9 to TRBJ2-1; 8 bases match TRBD2. Germline V CDR1 and CDR2: SEHNR, FQNEAQ (reference sequence). The CDR3 spans 15 residues. Unmatched junction bases numbered 6, after V lost 3 bases and J lost 5 bases. The CDR3 is CASSFPGLGNNEQFF. CDR3 DNA: TGTGCCAGCAGCTTCCCGGGACTAGGTAACAATGAGCAGTTCTTC.

This chain connects TRBV30 to TRBJ2-3, with 9 bases matching TRBD2. With 3 bases clipped from V and 2 bases from J, the junction kept 3 bases outside the gene matches. Germline CDR1 reads GTSNPN; CDR2 reads SVGIG (reference sequence). The CDR3 runs to 14 residues. The CDR3 loop reads CAWRGLANTDTQYF. DNA for the CDR3: TGTGCCTGGAGAGGACTAGCGAACACAGATACGCAGTATTTT.

The chain uses TRBV7-2 and TRBJ1-2, with D hard to call. The CDR3 runs 13 residues. Trimming left V 5 bases short and J 1 base short, with 8 bases between. Germline V lookup: CDR1 SGHTA, CDR2 FQGNSA. CDR3 sequence (DNA): TGTGCCAGCAGCCCCGGGATTAACTATGGCTACACCTTC. Protein: CASSPGINYGYTF.

The chain joins TRBV7-8 to TRBJ1-2; a possible D gene is TRBD1 (6 bases). CDR3 size: 15 residues. Deletions cut 2 bases from V and 2 bases from J, with 12 bases between. The germline CDR1 and CDR2 sequences are SGHVS and FQNEAQ. The CDR3 region has the DNA TGTGCCAGCAGCTTATACGACAGGCCGAACTATGGCTACACCTTC. This codes for CASSLYDRPNYGYTF.